This entry describes one TCR beta chain. The sample originates from a study of graft-versus-host responses after intestinal transplantation. Study background: Induction with anti-thymocyte globulin, then tacrolimus and steroids for around three years, was given to all recipients.

Germline V lookup: CDR1 SGHRS, CDR2 YFSETQ. Trimming took 5 bases from V and 2 from J, leaving 13 bases between them. This CDR3 comprises 14 residues. The data were produced by immunoSEQ multiplex PCR, yet TCRdb's version contains in-frame clones alone and is incomplete. This sample carries under 20,000 clones, around 35% of them seen once, and the ten largest clones take approximately 2%. The rearrangement uses TRBV5-1 and TRBJ1-1, with D unresolved. This material consisted of alloreactive CD4+ T cells from a mixed lymphocyte reaction culture, taken before transplantation. Described subset: CFSE-low proliferating T cells sorted from approximately 6-day pre-transplant mixed lymphocyte reaction (GvH or HvG direction). The sequence came from a human patient who was an organ donor for intestinal transplantation. The CDR3 protein is CASRWEGVNTEAFF. CDR3 sequence (DNA): TGCGCCAGCAGGTGGGAGGGAGTTAACACTGAAGCTTTCTTT.